This TCR beta chain is drawn from a study of shared clonotypes between healthy human individuals (dated by TCRdb to the early 2020s). Looking at the study overall: A couple of women and a few men aged 18 to 49 years were included in the cohort. For each donor, three plates each were used for CD4 naive and CD4 memory, two plates were used for CD8 naive, and one plate was used for CD8 memory. To estimate repertoire size and how much clonotypes are shared between individuals, the study performed deep sequencing of blood TCR repertoires from a few healthy adults. Different laboratories and diverse techniques were used to prepare libraries and sequence TCR repertoires, to increase sequencing depth and limit assay-specific biases. Each donor's leukapheresis produced roughly between about 0.8 and 10 billion PBMCs.

TCR CDR3 regions were amplified from genomic DNA by multiplex PCR using the deep immunoSEQ assay. Extracted genomic DNA from each cell subset was distributed evenly across all wells of several immunoSEQ 96-well plates, and each plate was treated as a replicate. For sorted subsets, each replicate PCR was loaded with about 200 ng genomic DNA, equivalent to approximately 33,000 T cell genomes. Purified libraries were measured with a Qubit 3.0 fluorometer, size-checked on a Bioanalyzer 2100, and measured again with the KAPA Library Quantification kit. Every immunoSEQ 96-well plate was sequenced on a separate single-read 150-cycle Illumina NextSeq 550 flow cell. The published analysis was carried out like this. Because the immunoSEQ output included only junctional sequences and no quality scores, the filtering could not be the same as the filtering used for full-length reads. Sequences were annotated with PyIR, a Python wrapper for IgBLAST v1.9, and V/J genes and CDR3 were assigned using IMGT germline references. Reads with weak V/J assignments (E-value above 1e-6), missing CDR3, stop codons, out-of-frame junctions, or ambiguous translated residues were removed. V3J clonotypes were defined as sequences sharing the same inferred V gene, J gene, and CDR3 amino acid sequence. To compute the percentage overlap between repertoires, the number of shared unique clonotypes was divided by the size of the smaller repertoire. Richness of each repertoire was evaluated using RTK rarefaction, the Chao1 estimator, and Recon v2.1 estimates of unobserved clonotypes. OLGA was used to compute generation probabilities for all TCRbeta clonotypes that the gDNA method yielded from four donors. In its TCRdb copy, this immuneACCESS table keeps in-frame sequences only and misses some clones. Where compared with another copy, unresolved V genes explain less than half of these, and the others have no known cause. The V and J calls and the clone size are those of that table, but D and trimming were determined from the DNA. For this sample the table gives around 2,100,000 clones, of which about 95% were detected only once. Clones ranked in the top ten supply roughly 1.2% of the sample.

CD8 naive samples consisted of CD45RO-negative cells that were positively selected for CCR7, yielding a CD45RA+CCR7+ population without TemRA cells. Donors were healthy HIV-negative adults with no recently reported acute infections or vaccinations. Every donor was a Caucasian adult living in Nashville, Tennessee, USA. Blood was obtained by leukapheresis, after which PBMCs were separated by Ficoll-Histopaque density gradient centrifugation and cryopreserved in liquid nitrogen vapor phase. Analytical flow cytometry was used to check the purity and quantity of each magnetically sorted T cell population. Each sorted fraction had its genomic DNA isolated and then quantified by UV absorbance on a Nanodrop 2000c. There are 13 amino acids in the CDR3, from cysteine to phenylalanine inclusive. Only the CDR3 part of the read is kept: 39 bases, read in frame from the first base. Looking up the germline V gene yields CDR1 LGHNA and CDR2 YSLEER. Trimming at the junction amounts to 1 base on V and 11 bases on J, and the germline ends lie 12 bases apart.

On this clone: Its specific antigen is unknown. Per-base qualities were not stored, and no clone one base away is much larger.

Overall study outcomes, separate from this receptor: Rarefaction of sorted-subset datasets indicated incomplete sequencing despite the large sequencing depth. Because the study included only a small number of donors, the genetic and exposure-history diversity represented was limited. Estimated clonotype richness was generally larger for naive than for memory subsets. Only blood was sampled, and tissue TCR repertoires likely differ from those in blood. Pairwise subsampling led to the expectation that sequencing depth would affect the degree of clonotype sharing among donors. Clonotypes shared by all four sorted-subset donors showed higher generation probabilities than non-shared clonotypes. Across a handful of donors, approximately 5% of naive CD4, roughly 3.8% of naive CD8, approximately 2.5% of memory CD4, and under 0.45% of memory CD8 clonotypes were shared.

The receptor chain draws on TRBV4-3 and TRBJ2-1; tentative D gene TRBD2, with 5 bases matching. The sequencing input was naive CD8+ T cells sorted from blood. The sample's cell subset or site label is to be understood as: CD45RA+CCR7+. This receptor was obtained from a man aged 18 to 30 in good health. CDR3 sequence: CASSQVEGLQQFF. The nucleotide sequence is TGCGCCAGCAGCCAAGTCGAGGGTTTGCAGCAGTTCTTC.